The rows below give T cell receptor beta chains drawn from one sample of a study of human T cells and chemical hapten exposure. TCRdb reprocessed the RACE reads with MiXCR, giving one entry per CDR3 protein. The table includes under 150,000 distinct CDR3 sequences, around an eighth detected once. The sequenced sample was whole blood, obtained in connection with sensitization to the hapten diphenylcyclopropenone (DPC). Receptors originate from a woman aged 45-59 years with alopecia areata. Some clones in this sample may be carry-over from other donors' samples. Both conserved end residues are part of each CDR3. Fields, in order: J gene, clone size, V gene, D gene, CDR3 protein, CDR3 DNA. A D gene is named only where the DNA matches it firmly. Rows may omit the clone size; those that give it use once, few, many or a size class.

J: TRBJ1-4; size: NA; V: TRBV5-1; D: NA; CDR3: CASHEGGPNEKLFF; DNA: TGCGCCAGCCACGAGGGGGGTCCTAATGAAAAACTGTTTTTT
J: TRBJ1-1; size: NA; V: TRBV6-5; D: TRBD1; CDR3: CASSYSGTVNTEAFF; DNA: TGTGCCAGCAGTTACTCTGGGACAGTGAACACTGAAGCTTTCTTT
J: TRBJ2-1; size: many; V: TRBV28; D: NA; CDR3: CASKSGINEQFF; DNA: TGTGCCAGCAAGTCCGGCATCAATGAGCAGTTCTTC
J: TRBJ1-2; size: many; V: TRBV28; D: TRBD1; CDR3: CASSSGQGIGGYTF; DNA: TGTGCCAGCAGCTCGGGACAGGGTATTGGTGGCTACACCTTC
J: TRBJ1-3; size: NA; V: TRBV5-1; D: TRBD1; CDR3: CASSLATGAGNTIYF; DNA: TGCGCCAGCAGCTTGGCCACAGGGGCTGGAAACACCATATATTTT
J: TRBJ2-3; size: few; V: TRBV28; D: NA; CDR3: CASRTVNTDTQYF; DNA: TGTGCCAGCCGGACGGTTAACACAGATACGCAGTATTTT
J: TRBJ2-5; size: many; V: TRBV6-5; D: NA; CDR3: CASRGLLWETQYF; DNA: TGTGCCAGCAGAGGCCTTCTTTGGGAGACCCAGTACTTC
J: TRBJ1-1; size: few; V: TRBV5-1; D: NA; CDR3: CASSFDTMHMNTEAFF; DNA: TGCGCCAGCAGCTTCGACACCATGCATATGAACACTGAAGCTTTCTTT
J: TRBJ1-2; size: few; V: TRBV12-3/TRBV12-4; D: NA; CDR3: CASSLVLAAPEYGYTF; DNA: TGTGCCAGCAGTTTAGTACTGGCCGCTCCCGAATATGGCTACACCTTC
J: TRBJ1-1; size: many; V: TRBV6-6; D: TRBD1; CDR3: CASSRSTTGRNTEAFF; DNA: TGTGCCAGCAGCCGATCCACGACAGGGCGGAACACTGAAGCTTTCTTT
J: TRBJ2-5; size: many; V: TRBV5-6; D: NA; CDR3: CASSLSGTKTQYF; DNA: TGTGCCAGCAGCCTATCGGGAACAAAGACCCAGTACTTC
J: TRBJ1-5; size: many; V: TRBV6-6; D: NA; CDR3: CASSYNQGNQPQHF; DNA: TGTGCCAGCAGTTACAACCAGGGCAATCAGCCCCAGCATTTT
J: TRBJ1-3; size: NA; V: TRBV18; D: TRBD1; CDR3: CASSPLSGTANLTRSGNTIYF; DNA: TGTGCCAGCTCACCACTTTCCGGGACAGCCAACCTAACCCGATCTGGAAACACCATATATTTT
J: TRBJ1-3; size: few; V: TRBV29-1; D: TRBD1; CDR3: CSVKQGTGPSNTIYF; DNA: TGCAGCGTTAAACAGGGGACGGGCCCGTCAAACACCATATATTTT
J: TRBJ2-7; size: few; V: TRBV7-2; D: TRBD2; CDR3: CASSLTPSGYEQYF; DNA: TGTGCCAGCAGCTTAACCCCTAGCGGCTACGAGCAGTACTTC
J: TRBJ1-2; size: few; V: TRBV6-2/TRBV6-3; D: NA; CDR3: CASSEQDYSNYGYTF; DNA: TGTGCCAGCAGTGAACAGGACTACTCAAACTATGGCTACACCTTC
J: TRBJ2-3; size: few; V: TRBV7-2; D: NA; CDR3: CASSFERTDTQYF; DNA: TGTGCCAGCAGCTTTGAGCGAACAGATACGCAGTATTTT
J: TRBJ2-7; size: few; V: TRBV18; D: TRBD2; CDR3: CASSPGAGAYEQYF; DNA: TGTGCCAGCTCACCAGGCGCGGGAGCCTACGAGCAGTACTTC
J: TRBJ2-5; size: NA; V: TRBV20-1; D: NA; CDR3: CSASYLVTQYF; DNA: TGCAGTGCTAGTTATCTGGTGACCCAGTACTTC
J: TRBJ1-5; size: many; V: TRBV18; D: NA; CDR3: CASSPGDNQPQHF; DNA: TGTGCCAGCTCCCCAGGGGACAATCAGCCCCAGCATTTT
J: TRBJ1-2; size: NA; V: TRBV20-1; D: NA; CDR3: CGASLGAAGYTF; DNA: TGCGGTGCTAGCCTAGGTGCGGCTGGCTACACCTTC
J: TRBJ2-7; size: few; V: TRBV6-5; D: NA; CDR3: CASSYSSPSRSSYEQYF; DNA: TGTGCCAGCAGTTACTCGTCCCCATCCCGAAGTTCCTACGAGCAGTACTTC
J: TRBJ1-1; size: NA; V: TRBV5-4; D: NA; CDR3: CASSFDSTEAFF; DNA: TGTGCCAGCAGCTTTGACAGCACTGAAGCTTTCTTT
J: TRBJ1-4; size: few; V: TRBV6-5; D: NA; CDR3: CASTHRIGRVDEKLFF; DNA: TGTGCCAGCACCCACAGAATTGGCCGTGTAGATGAAAAACTGTTTTTT
J: TRBJ1-6; size: many; V: TRBV7-9; D: TRBD1; CDR3: CASSSRQGGNSPLHF; DNA: TGTGCCAGCAGCTCGCGACAGGGTGGCAATTCACCCCTCCACTTT
J: TRBJ1-2; size: NA; V: TRBV2; D: NA; CDR3: CASTINSPGYTF; DNA: TGTGCCAGCACTATAAACAGCCCTGGCTACACCTTC
J: TRBJ1-6; size: many; V: TRBV20-1; D: TRBD1; CDR3: CSAPQGGNSPLHF; DNA: TGCAGTGCTCCGCAGGGGGGAAATTCACCCCTCCACTTT
J: TRBJ2-5; size: few; V: TRBV6-5; D: NA; CDR3: CASSSAATRPETQYF; DNA: TGTGCCAGCAGCTCCGCTGCGACCCGCCCAGAGACCCAGTACTTC
J: TRBJ2-5; size: once; V: TRBV29-1; D: NA; CDR3: CSVEDRAVGETQYF; DNA: TGCAGCGTTGAAGATCGGGCAGTTGGAGAGACCCAGTACTTC
J: TRBJ1-1; size: many; V: TRBV11-3; D: NA; CDR3: CASSLAENTEAFF; DNA: TGTGCCAGCAGCTTAGCAGAGAACACTGAAGCTTTCTTT
J: TRBJ2-4; size: NA; V: TRBV2; D: TRBD2; CDR3: CASSEGFFTGLAGGLYF; DNA: TGTGCCAGCAGCGAGGGATTCTTTACTGGACTAGCGGGAGGGTTGTACTTC
J: TRBJ1-2; size: many; V: TRBV7-9; D: TRBD1; CDR3: CASSRDRRGYTF; DNA: TGTGCCAGCAGCCGGGACAGGCGGGGCTACACCTTC
J: TRBJ2-7; size: NA; V: TRBV12-3/TRBV12-4; D: NA; CDR3: CASSFVGLQYF; DNA: TGTGCCAGCAGTTTTGTGGGTTTGCAGTACTTC
J: TRBJ2-1; size: few; V: TRBV14; D: NA; CDR3: CASSHSSNEQFF; DNA: TGTGCCAGCAGCCATAGTAGTAATGAGCAGTTCTTC
J: TRBJ1-1; size: few; V: TRBV7-9; D: NA; CDR3: CGGSGLMNTEAFF; DNA: TGTGGCGGGTCGGGACTAATGAACACTGAAGCTTTCTTT
J: TRBJ2-7; size: few; V: TRBV6-2/TRBV6-3; D: NA; CDR3: CASSYLRADYEQYF; DNA: TGTGCCAGCAGCTATCTACGGGCCGACTACGAGCAGTACTTC
J: TRBJ2-3; size: NA; V: TRBV20-1; D: NA; CDR3: CSAPATRQITDTQYF; DNA: TGCAGTGCCCCGGCTACCCGACAGATTACAGATACGCAGTATTTT
J: TRBJ2-1; size: few; V: TRBV12-3/TRBV12-4; D: TRBD2; CDR3: CASSLGGGGPDNEQFF; DNA: TGTGCCAGCAGTTTGGGTGGCGGGGGGCCTGACAATGAGCAGTTCTTC
J: TRBJ1-3; size: few; V: TRBV18; D: NA; CDR3: CASSPSTDGNTIYF; DNA: TGTGCCAGCTCACCAAGCACGGACGGAAACACCATATATTTT
J: TRBJ2-3; size: NA; V: TRBV6-2/TRBV6-3; D: NA; CDR3: CASSLWGSTDTQYF; DNA: TGTGCCAGCTCACTCTGGGGTTCCACAGATACGCAGTATTTT
J: TRBJ1-4; size: many; V: TRBV20-1; D: NA; CDR3: CSARDEGGVLGKLFF; DNA: TGCAGTGCTAGAGATGAGGGGGGTGTGCTCGGAAAACTGTTTTTT
J: TRBJ2-3; size: many; V: TRBV28; D: NA; CDR3: CASSDGDTQYF; DNA: TGTGCCAGCAGTGACGGAGATACGCAGTATTTT
J: TRBJ2-2; size: few; V: TRBV7-2; D: NA; CDR3: CASSLFGGELFF; DNA: TGTGCCAGCAGCTTGTTCGGCGGGGAGCTGTTTTTT
J: TRBJ2-5; size: few; V: TRBV7-9; D: NA; CDR3: CASSWAAQETQYF; DNA: TGTGCCAGCAGCTGGGCAGCCCAAGAGACCCAGTACTTC
J: TRBJ1-1; size: few; V: TRBV12-3/TRBV12-4; D: NA; CDR3: CASRPIPEAEAFF; DNA: TGTGCCAGCAGACCAATACCGGAGGCTGAAGCTTTCTTT
J: TRBJ1-5; size: NA; V: TRBV12-3/TRBV12-4; D: NA; CDR3: CASSPHVRGNQPQHF; DNA: TGTGCCAGCAGTCCTCACGTGAGAGGCAATCAGCCCCAGCATTTT
J: TRBJ1-3; size: NA; V: TRBV3-1; D: NA; CDR3: CASSQNARALSRNTIYF; DNA: TGTGCCAGCAGTCAGAACGCCCGGGCCCTCTCAAGAAACACCATATATTTT
J: TRBJ2-3; size: NA; V: TRBV9; D: TRBD2; CDR3: CASSVSVTGLGLDTQYF; DNA: TGTGCCAGCAGCGTATCCGTGACGGGACTAGGATTAGATACGCAGTATTTT